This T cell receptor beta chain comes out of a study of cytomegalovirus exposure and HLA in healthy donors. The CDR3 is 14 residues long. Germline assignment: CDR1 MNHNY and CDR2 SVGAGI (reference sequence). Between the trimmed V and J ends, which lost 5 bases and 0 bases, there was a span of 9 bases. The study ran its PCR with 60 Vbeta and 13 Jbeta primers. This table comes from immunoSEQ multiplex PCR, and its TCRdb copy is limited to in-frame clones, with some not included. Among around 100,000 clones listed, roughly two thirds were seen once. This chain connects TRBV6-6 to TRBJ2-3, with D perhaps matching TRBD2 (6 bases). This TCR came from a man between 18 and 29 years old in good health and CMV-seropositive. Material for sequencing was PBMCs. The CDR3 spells CASSRGTSTDTQYF. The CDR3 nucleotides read TGTGCCAGCAGTCGCGGGACTAGCACAGATACGCAGTATTTT.